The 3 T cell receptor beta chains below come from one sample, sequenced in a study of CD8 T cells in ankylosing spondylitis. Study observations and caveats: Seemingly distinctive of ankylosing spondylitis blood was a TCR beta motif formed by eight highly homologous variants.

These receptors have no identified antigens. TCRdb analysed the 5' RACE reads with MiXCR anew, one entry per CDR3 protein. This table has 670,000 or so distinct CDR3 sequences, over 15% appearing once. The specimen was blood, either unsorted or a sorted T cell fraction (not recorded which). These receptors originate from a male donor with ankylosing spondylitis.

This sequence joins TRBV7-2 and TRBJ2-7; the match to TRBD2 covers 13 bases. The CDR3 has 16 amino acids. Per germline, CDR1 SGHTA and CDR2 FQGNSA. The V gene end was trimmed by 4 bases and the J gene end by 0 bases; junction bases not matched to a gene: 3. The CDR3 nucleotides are TGTGCCAGCAGCTGGACTAGCGGGAGTTACTCCTACGAGCAGTACTTC. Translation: CASSWTSGSYSYEQYF.

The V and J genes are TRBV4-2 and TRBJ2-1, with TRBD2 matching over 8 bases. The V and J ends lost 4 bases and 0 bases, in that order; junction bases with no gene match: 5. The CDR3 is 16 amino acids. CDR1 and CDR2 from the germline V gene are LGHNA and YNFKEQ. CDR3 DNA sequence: TGTGCCAGCAGCCCAGCGGGACTAGTCTCCTACAATGAGCAGTTCTTC. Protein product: CASSPAGLVSYNEQFF.

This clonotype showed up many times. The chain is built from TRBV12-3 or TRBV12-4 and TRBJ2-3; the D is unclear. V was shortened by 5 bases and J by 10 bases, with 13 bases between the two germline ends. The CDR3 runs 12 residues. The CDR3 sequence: CASSPPGEAQYF. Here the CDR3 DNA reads TGTGCCAGCAGTCCCCCCGGCGAGGCGCAGTATTTT.